The clone carrying this TCR beta chain was picked up one time. At one end, the junction sequence differs from germline, possibly due to a read error. The data were taken from a study of blood T cell repertoires in COVID-19. In the study overall: COVID-19 samples collected from the United States, Italy and Spain covered acute and convalescent phases. PBMCs, B-cell-depleted T cells, or T cells provided the cDNA or gDNA that made up the material.

Repertoires were generated with immunoSEQ multiplex PCR, while TCRdb's copy carries only in-frame clones and drops some. The sample records roughly 80,000 clones, approximately 89% being singletons. From germline, CDR1 is SSHAT and CDR2 FNYEAQ (reference sequence). The CDR3 contains 16 residues. Sequenced sample: peripheral blood. The TCR was taken from a man in his fifties with active COVID-19. The gene calls are TRBV7-7 and TRBJ2-5; 8 nucleotides agree with TRBD1. The CDR3 loop is CASSLEVQGAGETQYF. The CDR3 nucleotides read TGTGCTAGCAGCTTAGAAGTCCAGGGGGCAGGGGAGACCCAGTACTTC.